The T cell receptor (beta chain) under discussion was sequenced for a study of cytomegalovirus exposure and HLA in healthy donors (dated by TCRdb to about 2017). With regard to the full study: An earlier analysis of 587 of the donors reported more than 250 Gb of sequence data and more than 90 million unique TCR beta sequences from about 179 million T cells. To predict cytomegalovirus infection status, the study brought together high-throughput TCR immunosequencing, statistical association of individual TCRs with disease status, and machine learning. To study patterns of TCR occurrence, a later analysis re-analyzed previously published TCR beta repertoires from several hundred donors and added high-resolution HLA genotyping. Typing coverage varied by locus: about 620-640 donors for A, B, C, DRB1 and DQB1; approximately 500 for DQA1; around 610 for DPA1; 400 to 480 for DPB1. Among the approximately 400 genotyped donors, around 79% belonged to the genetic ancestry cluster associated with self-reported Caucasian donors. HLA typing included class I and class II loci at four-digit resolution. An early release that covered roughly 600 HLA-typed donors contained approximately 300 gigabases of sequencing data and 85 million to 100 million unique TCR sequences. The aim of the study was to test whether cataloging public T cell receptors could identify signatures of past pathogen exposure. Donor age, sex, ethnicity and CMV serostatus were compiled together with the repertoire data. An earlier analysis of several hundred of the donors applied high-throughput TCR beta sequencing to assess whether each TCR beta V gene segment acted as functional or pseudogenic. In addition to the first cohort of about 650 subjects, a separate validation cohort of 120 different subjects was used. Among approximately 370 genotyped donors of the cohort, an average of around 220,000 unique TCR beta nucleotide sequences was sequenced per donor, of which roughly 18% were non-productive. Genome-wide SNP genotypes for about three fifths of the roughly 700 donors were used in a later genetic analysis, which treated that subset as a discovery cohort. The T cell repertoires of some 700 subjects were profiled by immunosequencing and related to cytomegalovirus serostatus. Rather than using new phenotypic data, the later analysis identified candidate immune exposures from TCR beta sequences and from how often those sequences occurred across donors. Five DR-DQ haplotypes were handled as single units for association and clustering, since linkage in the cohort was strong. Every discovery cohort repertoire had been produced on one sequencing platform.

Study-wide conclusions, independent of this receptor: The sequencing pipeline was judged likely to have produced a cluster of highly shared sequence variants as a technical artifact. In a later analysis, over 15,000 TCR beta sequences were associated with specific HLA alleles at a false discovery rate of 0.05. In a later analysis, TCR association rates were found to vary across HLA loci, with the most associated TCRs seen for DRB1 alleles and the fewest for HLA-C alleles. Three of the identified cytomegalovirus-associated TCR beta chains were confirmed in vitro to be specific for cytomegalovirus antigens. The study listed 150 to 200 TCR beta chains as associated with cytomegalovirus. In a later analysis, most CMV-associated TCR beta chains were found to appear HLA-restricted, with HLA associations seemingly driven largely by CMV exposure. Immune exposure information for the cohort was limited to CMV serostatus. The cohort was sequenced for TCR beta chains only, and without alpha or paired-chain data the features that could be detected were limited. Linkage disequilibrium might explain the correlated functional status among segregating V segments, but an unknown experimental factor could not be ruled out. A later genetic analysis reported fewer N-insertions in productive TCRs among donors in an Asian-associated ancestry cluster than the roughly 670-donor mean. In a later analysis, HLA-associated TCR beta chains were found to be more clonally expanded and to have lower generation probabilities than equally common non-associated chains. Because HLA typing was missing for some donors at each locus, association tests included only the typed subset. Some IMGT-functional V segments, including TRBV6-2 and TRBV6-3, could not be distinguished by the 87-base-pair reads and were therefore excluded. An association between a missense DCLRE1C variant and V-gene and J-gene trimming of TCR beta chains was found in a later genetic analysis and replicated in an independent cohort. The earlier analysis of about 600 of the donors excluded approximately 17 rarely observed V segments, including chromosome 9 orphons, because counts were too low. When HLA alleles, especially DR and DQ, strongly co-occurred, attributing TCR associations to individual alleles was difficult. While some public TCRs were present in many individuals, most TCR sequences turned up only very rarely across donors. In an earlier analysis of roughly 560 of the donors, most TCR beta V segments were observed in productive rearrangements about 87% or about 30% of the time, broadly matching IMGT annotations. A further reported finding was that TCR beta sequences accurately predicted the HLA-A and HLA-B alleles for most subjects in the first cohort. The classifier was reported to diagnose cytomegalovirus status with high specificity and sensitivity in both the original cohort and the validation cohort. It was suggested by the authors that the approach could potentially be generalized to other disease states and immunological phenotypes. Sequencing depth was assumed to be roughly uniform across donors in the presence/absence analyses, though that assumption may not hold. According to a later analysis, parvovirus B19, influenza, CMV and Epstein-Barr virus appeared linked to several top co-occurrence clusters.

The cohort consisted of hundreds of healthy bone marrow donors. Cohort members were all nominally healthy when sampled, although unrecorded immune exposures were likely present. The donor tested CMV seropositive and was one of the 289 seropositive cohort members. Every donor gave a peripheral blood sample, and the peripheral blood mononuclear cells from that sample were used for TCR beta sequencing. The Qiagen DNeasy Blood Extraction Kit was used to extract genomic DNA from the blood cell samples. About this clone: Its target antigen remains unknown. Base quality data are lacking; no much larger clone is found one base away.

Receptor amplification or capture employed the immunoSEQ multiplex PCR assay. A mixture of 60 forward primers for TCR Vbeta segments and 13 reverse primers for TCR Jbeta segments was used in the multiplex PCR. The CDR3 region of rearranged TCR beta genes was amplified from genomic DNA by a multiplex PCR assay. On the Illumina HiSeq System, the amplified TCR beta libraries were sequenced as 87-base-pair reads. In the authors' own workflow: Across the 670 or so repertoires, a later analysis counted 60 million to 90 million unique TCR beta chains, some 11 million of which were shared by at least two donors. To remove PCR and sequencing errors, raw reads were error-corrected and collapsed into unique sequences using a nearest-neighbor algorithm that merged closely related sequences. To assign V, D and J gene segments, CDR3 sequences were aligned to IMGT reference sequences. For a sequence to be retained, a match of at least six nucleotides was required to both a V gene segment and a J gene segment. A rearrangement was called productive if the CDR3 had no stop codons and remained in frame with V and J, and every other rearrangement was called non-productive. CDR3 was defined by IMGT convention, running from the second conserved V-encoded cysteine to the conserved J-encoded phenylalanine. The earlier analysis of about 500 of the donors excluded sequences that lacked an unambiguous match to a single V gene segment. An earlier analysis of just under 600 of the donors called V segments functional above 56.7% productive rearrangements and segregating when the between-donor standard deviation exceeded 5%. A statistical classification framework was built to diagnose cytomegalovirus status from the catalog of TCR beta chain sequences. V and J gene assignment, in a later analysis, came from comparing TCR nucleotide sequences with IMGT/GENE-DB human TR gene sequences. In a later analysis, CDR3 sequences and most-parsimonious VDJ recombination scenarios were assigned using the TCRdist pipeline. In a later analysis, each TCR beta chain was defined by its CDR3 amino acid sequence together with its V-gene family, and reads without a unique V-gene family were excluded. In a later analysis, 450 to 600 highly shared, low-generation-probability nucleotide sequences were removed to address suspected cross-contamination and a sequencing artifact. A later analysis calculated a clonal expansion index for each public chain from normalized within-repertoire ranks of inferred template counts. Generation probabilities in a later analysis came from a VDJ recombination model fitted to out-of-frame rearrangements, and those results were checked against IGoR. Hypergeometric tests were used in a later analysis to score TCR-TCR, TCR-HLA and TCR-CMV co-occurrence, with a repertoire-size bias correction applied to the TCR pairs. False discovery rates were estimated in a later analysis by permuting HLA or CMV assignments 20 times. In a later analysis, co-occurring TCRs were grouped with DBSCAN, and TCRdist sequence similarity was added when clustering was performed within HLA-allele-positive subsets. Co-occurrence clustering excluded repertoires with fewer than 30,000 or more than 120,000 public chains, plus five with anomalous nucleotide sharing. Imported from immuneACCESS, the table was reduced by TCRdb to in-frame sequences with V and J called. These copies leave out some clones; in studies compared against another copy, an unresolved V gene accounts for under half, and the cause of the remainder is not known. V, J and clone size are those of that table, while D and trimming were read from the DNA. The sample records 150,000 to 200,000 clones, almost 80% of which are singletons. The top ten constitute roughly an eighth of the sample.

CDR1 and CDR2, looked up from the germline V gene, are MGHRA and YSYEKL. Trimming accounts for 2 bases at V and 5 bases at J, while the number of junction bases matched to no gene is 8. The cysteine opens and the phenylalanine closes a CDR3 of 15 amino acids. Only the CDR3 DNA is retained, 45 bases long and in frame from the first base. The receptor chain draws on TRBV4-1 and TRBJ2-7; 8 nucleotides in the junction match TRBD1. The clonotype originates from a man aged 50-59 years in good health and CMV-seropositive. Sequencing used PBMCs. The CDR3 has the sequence CASSQRTGYEHEQYF. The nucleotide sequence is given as TGCGCCAGCAGCCAACGGACAGGGTACGAACACGAGCAGTACTTC.